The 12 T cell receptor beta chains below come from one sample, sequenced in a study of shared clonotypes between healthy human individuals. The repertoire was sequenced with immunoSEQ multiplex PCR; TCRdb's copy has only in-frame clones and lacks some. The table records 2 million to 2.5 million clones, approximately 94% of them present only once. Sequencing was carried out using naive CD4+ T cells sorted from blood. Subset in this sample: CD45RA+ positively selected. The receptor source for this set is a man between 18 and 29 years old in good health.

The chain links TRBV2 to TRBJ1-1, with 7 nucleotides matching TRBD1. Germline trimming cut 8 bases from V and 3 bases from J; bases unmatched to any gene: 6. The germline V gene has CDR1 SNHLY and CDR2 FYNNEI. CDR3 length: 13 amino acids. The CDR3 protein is CASSGRGHTEAFF. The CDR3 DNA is TGTGCCAGCTCGGGAAGGGGGCACACTGAAGCTTTCTTT.

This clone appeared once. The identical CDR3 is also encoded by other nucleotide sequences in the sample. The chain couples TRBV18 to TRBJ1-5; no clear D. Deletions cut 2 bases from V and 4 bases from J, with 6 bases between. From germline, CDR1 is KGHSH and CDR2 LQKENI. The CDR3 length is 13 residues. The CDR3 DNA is TGTGCCAGCTCACCAGGAGGAAATCAGCCCCAGCATTTT. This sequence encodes CASSPGGNQPQHF.

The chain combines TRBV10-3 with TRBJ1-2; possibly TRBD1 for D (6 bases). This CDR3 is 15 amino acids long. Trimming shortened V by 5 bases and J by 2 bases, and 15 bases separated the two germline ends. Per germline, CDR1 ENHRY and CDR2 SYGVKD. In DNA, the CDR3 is TGTGCCATCAGTCCCAGGGGAGAAAGAAACTATGGCTACACCTTC. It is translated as CAISPRGERNYGYTF.

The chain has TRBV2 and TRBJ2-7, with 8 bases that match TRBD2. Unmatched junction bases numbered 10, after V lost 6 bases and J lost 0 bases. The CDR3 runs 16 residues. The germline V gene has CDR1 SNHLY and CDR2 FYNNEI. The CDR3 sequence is CASRGSTSGSSYEQYF. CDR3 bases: TGTGCCAGCAGGGGCTCAACTAGCGGTAGCTCCTACGAGCAGTACTTC.

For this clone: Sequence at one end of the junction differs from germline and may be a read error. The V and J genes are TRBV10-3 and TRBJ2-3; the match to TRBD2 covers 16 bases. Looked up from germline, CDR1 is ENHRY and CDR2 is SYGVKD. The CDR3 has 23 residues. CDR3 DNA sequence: TGTGCCATCAGGGGGACGGCCAATTCCGGGACTAGCGGGAGGGCCGGCCCCACAAATACGCAGTATTTT. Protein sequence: CAIRGTANSGTSGRAGPTNTQYF.

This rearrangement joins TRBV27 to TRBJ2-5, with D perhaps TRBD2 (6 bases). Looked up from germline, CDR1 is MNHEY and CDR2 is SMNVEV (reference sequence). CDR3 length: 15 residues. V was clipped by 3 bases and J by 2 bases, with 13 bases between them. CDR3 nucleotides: TGTGCCAGCAGTTTTCGGCGGGGCCCTCAAGAGACCCAGTACTTC. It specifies CASSFRRGPQETQYF.

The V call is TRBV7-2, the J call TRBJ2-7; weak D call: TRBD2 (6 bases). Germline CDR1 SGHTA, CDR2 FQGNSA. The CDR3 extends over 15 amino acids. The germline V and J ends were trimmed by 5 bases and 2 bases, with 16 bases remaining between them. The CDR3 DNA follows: TGTGCCAGCAGCCAGACTAGTAGGAGAACCTACGAGCAGTACTTC. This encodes CASSQTSRRTYEQYF.

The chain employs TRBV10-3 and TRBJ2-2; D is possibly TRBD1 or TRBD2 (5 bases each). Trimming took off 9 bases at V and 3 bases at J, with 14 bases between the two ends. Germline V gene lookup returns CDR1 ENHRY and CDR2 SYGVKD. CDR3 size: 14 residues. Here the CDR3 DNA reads TGTGCCATACGTGGGACGCGTGACACCGGGGAGCTGTTTTTT. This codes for CAIRGTRDTGELFF.

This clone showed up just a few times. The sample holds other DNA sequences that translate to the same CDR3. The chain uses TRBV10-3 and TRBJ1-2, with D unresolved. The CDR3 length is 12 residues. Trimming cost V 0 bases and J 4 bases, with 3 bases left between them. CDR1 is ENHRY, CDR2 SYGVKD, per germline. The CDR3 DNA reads TGTGCCATCAGTGAGTCCCTCTATGGCTACACCTTC. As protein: CAISESLYGYTF.

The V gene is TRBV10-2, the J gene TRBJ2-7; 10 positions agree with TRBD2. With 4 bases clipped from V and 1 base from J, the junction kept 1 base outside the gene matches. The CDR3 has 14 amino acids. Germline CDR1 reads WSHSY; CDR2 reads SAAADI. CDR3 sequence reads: CASSGTSGSYEQYF. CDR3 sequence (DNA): TGCGCCAGCAGTGGGACTAGCGGTTCCTACGAGCAGTACTTC.

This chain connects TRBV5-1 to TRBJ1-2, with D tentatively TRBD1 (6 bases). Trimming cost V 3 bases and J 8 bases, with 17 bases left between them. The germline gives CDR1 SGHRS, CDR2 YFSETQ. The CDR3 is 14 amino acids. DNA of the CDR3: TGCGCCAGCAGCTCCAGTGACAGGTTATTAGGCTACACCTTC. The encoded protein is CASSSSDRLLGYTF. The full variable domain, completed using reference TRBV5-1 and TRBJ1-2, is KAGVTQTPRYLIKTRGQQVTLSCSPISGHRSVSWYQQTPGQGLQFLFEYFSETQRNKGNFPGRFSGRQFSNSRSEMNVSTLELGDSALYLCASSSSDRLLGYTFGSGTRLTVV.

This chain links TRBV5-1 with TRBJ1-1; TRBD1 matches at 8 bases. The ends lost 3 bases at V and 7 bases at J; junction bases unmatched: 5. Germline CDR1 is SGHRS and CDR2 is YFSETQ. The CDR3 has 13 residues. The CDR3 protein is CASSSGQENEAFF. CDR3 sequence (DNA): TGCGCCAGCAGCTCGGGACAGGAAAATGAAGCTTTCTTT. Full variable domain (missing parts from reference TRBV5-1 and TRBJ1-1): KAGVTQTPRYLIKTRGQQVTLSCSPISGHRSVSWYQQTPGQGLQFLFEYFSETQRNKGNFPGRFSGRQFSNSRSEMNVSTLELGDSALYLCASSSGQENEAFFGQGTRLTVV.